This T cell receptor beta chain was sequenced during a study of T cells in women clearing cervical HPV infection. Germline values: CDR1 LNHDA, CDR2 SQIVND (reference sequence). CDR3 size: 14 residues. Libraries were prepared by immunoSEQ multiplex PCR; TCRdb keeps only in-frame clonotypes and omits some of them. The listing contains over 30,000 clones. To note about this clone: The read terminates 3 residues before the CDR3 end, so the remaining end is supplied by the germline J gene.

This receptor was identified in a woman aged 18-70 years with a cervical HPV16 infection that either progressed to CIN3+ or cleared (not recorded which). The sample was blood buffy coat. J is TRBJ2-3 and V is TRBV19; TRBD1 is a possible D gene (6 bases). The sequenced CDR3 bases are TGTGCCAGTAGTAGTACAGGGTTCAATCAGCCG. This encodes CASSSTGFNQP. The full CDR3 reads CASSSTGFNQPQYF.